The T cell receptor beta chain described here comes from a study of T cells in Graves' hyperthyroidism and ophthalmopathy. RNA transcripts provided the source from which TCR beta CDR3 regions were amplified. TCR CDR3 regions were first amplified by RT-PCR with HTBI primers. One entry per CDR3 protein results from TCRdb running MiXCR on the multiplex PCR reads. The sample lists roughly 700,000 distinct CDR3 sequences; about 35% were seen once. Broader study findings: Blood also contained most expanded thyroid clonotypes above 0.001.

V gave up 2 bases and J gave up 9 bases, with 20 bases separating them. The germline CDR1 and CDR2 sequences are SGHTA and FQGNSA. This CDR3 has 15 amino acids. Patients counted as stable if ophthalmopathy did not develop within 18 months. Any patient presenting with uncontrolled infection, other autoimmune disease, pregnancy or lactation was left out. As for this clonotype: Its antigen is unknown.

The TCR comes from a woman between 35 and 50 years old with Graves' hyperthyroidism. The chain has TRBV7-2 and TRBJ2-7; D is unresolved. Sequenced: blood. The CDR3 protein is CASSLLPEALDGQYF. CDR3 in DNA: TGTGCCAGCAGCTTACTTCCAGAGGCTCTAGACGGGCAGTACTTC.